This T cell receptor (beta chain) was observed in a study of human T cells and chemical hapten exposure. Study as a whole: A patient group, mainly female, showed alopecia areata, totalis or universalis. Largely, small differences in pooled library volume made per-sample TCR yields vary. Whole-study results and caveats: Among expanded TCRs, significantly more large CDR3 similarity clusters formed than among controls.

Stated time point: patch test 2, 6 weeks after DPC sensitization. Described treatment: therapeutic diphenylcyclopropenone sensitization with weekly scalp DPC. Participating donors were patients with alopecia, aged 18 to 70 years, considered appropriate candidates for DPC. This clonotype occurred many times. Its antigen is not identified. TCRdb independently ran MiXCR on the RACE reads; one entry per CDR3 protein. The data contain some 70,000 distinct CDR3 sequences, 10% of them singletons. There are 14 residues in the CDR3. After removal of 3 bases from V and 8 bases from J, the junction contained 9 bases not matched to a gene. The V gene's germline CDR1 is LGHDT and CDR2 YNNKEL (reference sequence).

The source of this sequence is a woman between 50 and 59 years old with alopecia areata. Some clones in this sample may be carry-over from other donors' samples. V and J are TRBV3-1 and TRBJ1-2, with 7 bases aligning to TRBD1. Sequencing used whole blood, obtained in connection with sensitization to the hapten diphenylcyclopropenone (DPC). As DNA, the CDR3 is TGTGCCAGCAGCCATCACGACAGGGAAGGGGGCTACACCTTC. Encoded protein: CASSHHDREGGYTF.